The T cell receptor beta chain under discussion was sequenced for a study of breast tumors, draining lymph nodes, adjacent tissues. Findings and caveats of the study: Tumor repertoires ranked between lymph nodes and nontumor tissue in diversity, with V and J gene preferences. The data were judged consistent with most tumor T cells coming from lymph node and expanding in tumor. That most tumor T cells come from lymph nodes remained unproven.

TCRdb analysed the multiplex PCR reads with MiXCR anew, one entry per CDR3 protein. The table lists fewer than 200,000 distinct CDR3 sequences, 30% to 35% of them singletons. In the case of this clonotype: Its antigen is unidentified. One base away lies a much larger clone, so this may be a sequencing read error.

Axillary draining lymph nodes of breast cancer patients supplied the node samples. Sequenced input: axillary lymph node tissue. This clonotype originated in a female donor with breast cancer. Some clones in this sample may be carry-over from other donors' samples.

The CDR3 protein is CSLFLADSLATQYF. The CDR3 nucleotides read TGCAGTCTATTCCTTGCCGATTCGTTGGCTACGCAGTATTTT. This chain joins TRBV20-1 and TRBJ2-3; D is unclear. Trimming shortened V by 8 bases and J by 8 bases, and 23 bases separated the two germline ends. The germline V gene has CDR1 DFQATT and CDR2 SNEGSKA (reference sequence). The CDR3 length is 14 residues.